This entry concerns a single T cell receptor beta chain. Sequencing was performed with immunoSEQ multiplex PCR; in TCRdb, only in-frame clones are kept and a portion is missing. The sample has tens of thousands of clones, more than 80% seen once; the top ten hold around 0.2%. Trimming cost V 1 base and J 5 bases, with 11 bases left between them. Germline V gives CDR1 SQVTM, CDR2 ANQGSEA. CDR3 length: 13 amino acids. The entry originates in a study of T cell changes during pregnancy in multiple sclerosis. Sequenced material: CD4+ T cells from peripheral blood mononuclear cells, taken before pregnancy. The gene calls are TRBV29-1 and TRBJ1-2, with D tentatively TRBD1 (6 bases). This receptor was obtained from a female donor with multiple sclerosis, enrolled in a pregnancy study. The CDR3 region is CSVEAGVGYGYTF. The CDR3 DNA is TGCAGCGTTGAAGCAGGGGTGGGGTATGGCTACACCTTC.